This T cell receptor (beta chain) is from a study of blood T cells in healthy people across ages. Study-wide results and caveats: In older individuals, TCR beta diversity per million T cells was lower, falling roughly linearly with age.

CDR3 length: 12 residues. V gave up 3 bases and J gave up 4 bases, with 9 bases separating them. Germline V lookup: CDR1 SQVTM, CDR2 ANQGSEA. Approximately 10 milliliters was the volume of peripheral blood drawn from each donor. For the second PCR, which ran for about 6 to 12 cycles, a sample-barcoded 5' primer and a J-beta primer mix were used. TCRdb recomputed calls from the 5' RACE reads with MiXCR, one row per CDR3 protein. Among roughly 700,000 distinct CDR3 sequences listed, roughly 32% were seen once. This clonotype was counted between two and nine times. What it binds is not known. This receptor was identified in a woman over 75 in good health. The V and J genes are TRBV29-1 and TRBJ2-5; D unclear. Specimen: blood. In DNA form, the CDR3 reads TGCAGCGTTGAGAGTAGTGGAGAGACCCAGTACTTC. Translation gives CSVESSGETQYF.